One and the same sample provided the 13 T cell receptor beta chains below, sequenced in a study of CD4 T cell repertoires in COVID-19. Data came from immunoSEQ multiplex PCR; TCRdb stores just in-frame clones and leaves some out. The sample contains some 80,000 clones, 83% of which appear only once. The sample was CD4+ T cells from peripheral blood, taken after recovery from COVID-19. These receptors were collected from a human donor who had COVID-19.

V usage is TRBV3-1 (or the pseudogene TRBV3-2) and J usage is TRBJ2-1; 8 bases are shared with TRBD2. V lost 4 bases to trimming and J lost 8 bases; unmatched junction nucleotides: 13. From germline, CDR1 is LGHDT and CDR2 YNNKEL (reference sequence). The CDR3 is made up of 16 amino acids. The CDR3 region has the DNA TGTGCCAGCAGCCCAAGAAGCGGGAGCCCCGGGGATGAGCAGTTCTTC. Translated: CASSPRSGSPGDEQFF.

As for this clone: Different DNA sequences within this sample yield the same CDR3. The chain employs TRBV11-2 and TRBJ2-5; D remains unclear. CDR3 length equals 11 residues. Trimming removed 5 bases at V and 5 bases at J, with 6 bases between. Germline V gives CDR1 SGHAT, CDR2 FQNNGV. The DNA of the CDR3 is TGTGCCAGCAGCCTTCGGGAGACCCAGTACTTC. It encodes CASSLRETQYF.

CDR3 sequence (DNA): TGTGCCAGCTCACCCCCTGGGGAGCGGAGAAAGGATGAGCAGTTCTTC. Its protein is CASSPPGERRKDEQFF. The chain combines TRBV18 with TRBJ2-1, with D maybe TRBD2 (5 bases). The CDR3 sequence is 16 residues long. V lost 3 bases and J 8 bases, leaving 20 bases between the germline ends. CDR1 and CDR2 (germline): KGHSH, LQKENI.

In this sample, this clone turned up once. The junction differs from germline at one of its ends, possibly a read error. The J gene is TRBJ2-3, the V gene TRBV5-4, with 7 bases matching TRBD2. Germline-derived CDR1 and CDR2 are SGHNT and YYREEE (reference sequence). There are 14 residues in the CDR3. CDR3 sequence (DNA): TGTGCCGGCAGAGTTAGCGGGAGCACAGATACGCAGTATTTT. Residues: CAGRVSGSTDTQYF.

V is TRBV6-5 and J is TRBJ1-2; D might be TRBD1 (5 bases). CDR1 is MNHEY and CDR2 is SVGAGI in the germline V gene. Trimming cost V 2 bases and J 14 bases, with 15 bases left between them. CDR3 size: 12 residues. The CDR3 is CASSYRQGIPTF. CDR3 in DNA: TGTGCCAGCAGTTACCGGCAGGGAATTCCGACCTTC.

V and J are TRBV7-4 and TRBJ2-5; the D gene is possibly TRBD2 (7 bases). CDR3 size: 16 residues. V shed 8 bases and J shed 1 base, with 20 bases lying between them. Looked up from germline, CDR1 is SGHVT and CDR2 is SQSDAQ. The CDR3: CASGPSGKGGQETQYF. CDR3 DNA sequence: TGTGCCAGCGGTCCAAGCGGGAAGGGGGGCCAAGAGACCCAGTACTTC.

The chain carries TRBV2 and TRBJ2-7; 8 bases align to TRBD1. J lost 5 bases, V lost 8 bases, and 8 bases had no gene match. The germline V gene has CDR1 SNHLY and CDR2 FYNNEI. The CDR3 has 13 residues. CDR3 amino acids: CASQPDRDDEQYF. The CDR3 nucleotides are TGTGCCAGCCAACCGGACAGGGATGACGAGCAGTACTTC.

This clone showed up just a few times. CDR3 in DNA: TGTGCCAGCAGTCCTCTTGACGCCTACGAGCAGTACTTC. Protein: CASSPLDAYEQYF. The V call is TRBV27, the J call TRBJ2-7; no clear D. This CDR3 spans 13 amino acids. Germline CDR1 reads MNHEY; CDR2 reads SMNVEV (reference sequence). V gave up 5 bases and J gave up 2 bases, with 10 bases separating them.

This clone was seen a few times. The CDR3 region is CASRARWTRGGPSTDTQYF. In nucleotides, the CDR3 is TGTGCCAGCAGGGCCCGTTGGACTAGGGGAGGCCCTAGCACAGATACGCAGTATTTT. This sequence joins TRBV4-2 and TRBJ2-3, with 7 bases that match TRBD2. This CDR3 has 19 amino acids. Germline V gene lookup returns CDR1 LGHNA and CDR2 YNFKEQ. V lost 6 bases and J lost 0; bases outside the gene matches: 18.

Only a few counts were recorded for this clone. The CDR3 region has the DNA TGTGCCAGCAGCCCGACTAGCGGGAGGGGTCATGAGCAGTTCTTC. Translating it yields CASSPTSGRGHEQFF. This rearrangement joins TRBV14 to TRBJ2-1; 14 bases match TRBD2. V shed 4 bases, J shed 8 bases, and the junction held 4 bases outside the gene matches. The CDR3 has 15 residues. CDR1 and CDR2 from the germline V gene are SGHDN and FVKESK.

The chain combines TRBV3-1 (or the pseudogene TRBV3-2) with TRBJ2-3, with D possibly being TRBD2 (5 bases). V dropped 2 bases and J dropped 4 bases, with 16 bases sitting between them. CDR3 length equals 16 residues. Germline V gene sequence: CDR1 LGHDT, CDR2 YNNKEL (reference sequence). The CDR3 DNA reads as TGTGCCAGCAGCCAAAGTGACTACCTCGGGTCAGATACGCAGTATTTT. Translated, it gives CASSQSDYLGSDTQYF.

This clone was counted between two and nine times. The chain carries TRBV2 and TRBJ2-1; 7 positions match TRBD2. CDR3 length: 12 amino acids. The V gene end was trimmed by 7 bases and the J gene end by 9 bases; junction bases not matched to a gene: 6. Per the germline V gene, CDR1 is SNHLY and CDR2 is FYNNEI. CDR3 region: CASTGRPREQFF. Here the CDR3 DNA reads TGTGCCAGCACCGGGAGGCCTCGTGAGCAGTTCTTC.

The V and J genes are TRBV3-1 (or the pseudogene TRBV3-2) and TRBJ1-4, with TRBD1 matching over 9 bases. This CDR3 comprises 15 residues. In germline, CDR1 is LGHDT, CDR2 YNNKEL (reference sequence). V dropped 6 bases and J dropped 6; count of bases not matched to a gene: 8. The CDR3 sequence: CASSGTGQEDEKLFF. CDR3 nucleotides: TGTGCCAGCAGTGGGACAGGGCAAGAGGATGAAAAACTGTTTTTT.